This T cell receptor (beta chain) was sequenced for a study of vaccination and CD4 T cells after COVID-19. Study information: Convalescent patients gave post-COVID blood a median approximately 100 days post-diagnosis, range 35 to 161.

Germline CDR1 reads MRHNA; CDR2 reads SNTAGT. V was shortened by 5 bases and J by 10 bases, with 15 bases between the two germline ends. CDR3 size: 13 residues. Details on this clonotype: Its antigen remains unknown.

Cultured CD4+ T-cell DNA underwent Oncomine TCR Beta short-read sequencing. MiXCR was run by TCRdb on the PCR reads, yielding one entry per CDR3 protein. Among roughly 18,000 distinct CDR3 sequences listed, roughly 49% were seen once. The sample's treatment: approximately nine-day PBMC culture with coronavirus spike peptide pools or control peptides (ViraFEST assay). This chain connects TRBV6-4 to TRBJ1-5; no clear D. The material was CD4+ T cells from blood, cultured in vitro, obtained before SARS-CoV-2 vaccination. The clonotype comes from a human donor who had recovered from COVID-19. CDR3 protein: CASSSGRPPPQHF. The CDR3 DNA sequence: TGTGCCAGCAGTAGCGGCAGGCCCCCTCCCCAGCATTTT.